These 32 T cell receptor beta chains were all obtained from the same sample, sequenced in a study of blood T cell repertoires in COVID-19. The table came from immunoSEQ multiplex PCR; TCRdb's copy has only in-frame clones and leaves some out. The sample yields 100,000 to 120,000 clones, approximately 82% seen once. Sequencing was carried out using peripheral blood. The receptors here all came from a woman of 80 years or more with acute or convalescent COVID-19.

This clone was detected once. The chain employs TRBV7-8 and TRBJ1-2; TRBD1 agrees at 7 bases. Germline V CDR1 and CDR2: SGHVS, FQNEAQ. The V gene end was trimmed by 3 bases and the J gene end by 8 bases; junction bases not matched to a gene: 6. The CDR3 has 13 residues. This chain's CDR3 is CASSFEGAKGYTF. CDR3 sequence (DNA): TGTGCCAGCAGCTTTGAGGGGGCAAAGGGCTACACCTTC.

This clone has just one count. The junction does not match germline at one end; this may be a read error. The rearrangement joins TRBV7-7 to TRBJ2-1; 13 nucleotides match TRBD2. CDR1 SSHAT and CDR2 FNYEAQ come from the germline V gene (reference sequence). There are 18 residues in the CDR3. Here the CDR3 DNA reads TGTGCTAGCAGCCAGCATCTACTAGCGGGGGGGCAAAGCAATGAGCAGTTCTTC. Its translation is CASSQHLLAGGQSNEQFF.

This clone was seen only once. DNA of the CDR3: TGCGCCAGCAGTTCCGGGACAGGGGGCCCACCGACCGAAGCTTTCTTT. Its protein is CASSSGTGGPPTEAFF. The gene calls are TRBV5-1 and TRBJ1-1; TRBD1 matches at 12 bases. Germline CDR1 reads SGHRS; CDR2 reads YFSETQ. With V trimmed by 5 bases and J by 8 bases, 13 bases remained unmatched. CDR3 length: 16 residues.

This clone was seen a handful of times. This sequence joins TRBV5-6 and TRBJ2-7, with D perhaps matching TRBD1 (5 bases). The V and J ends lost 10 bases and 0 bases respectively, with 17 bases between them. In germline, CDR1 is SGHDT, CDR2 YYEEEE. The CDR3 extends over 14 amino acids. The CDR3 DNA reads as TGTGCCGCCCAACGCAGGGCCAACTCCTACGAGCAGTACTTC. It is translated as CAAQRRANSYEQYF. Full variable domain (remainder filled in from reference TRBV5-6 and TRBJ2-7): DAGVTQSPTHLIKTRGQQVTLRCSPKSGHDTVSWYQQALGQGPQFIFQYYEEEERQRGNFPDRFSGHQFPNYSSELNVNALLLGDSALYLCAAQRRANSYEQYFGPGTRLTVT.

The chain couples TRBV11-2 to TRBJ1-2; possible D gene TRBD1, 6 bases. V lost 5 bases and J 7 bases, leaving 17 bases between the germline ends. CDR1 SGHAT and CDR2 FQNNGV come from the germline V gene. This CDR3 contains 14 residues. The CDR3 here is CASSPTRGGGGYTF. DNA of the CDR3: TGTGCCAGCAGCCCTACCCGGGGGGGCGGTGGCTACACCTTC.

This chain joins TRBV6-5 and TRBJ1-1; perhaps TRBD1 as D (6 bases). Germline V lookup: CDR1 MNHEY, CDR2 SVGAGI. The V gene lost 8 bases and the J gene lost 7 bases, with 11 bases spanning the gap. This CDR3 is 11 amino acids long. The DNA for the CDR3 is TGTGCCAGCGGGGGCATTCATGAAGCTTTCTTT. Translating it yields CASGGIHEAFF.

V usage is TRBV27 and J usage is TRBJ2-7, with D perhaps matching TRBD2 (5 bases). Germline-derived CDR1 and CDR2 are MNHEY and SMNVEV (reference sequence). CDR3 length: 16 amino acids. Trimming stripped 0 bases from V and 4 bases from J, with 16 bases between. CDR3 DNA: TGTGCCAGCAGTTTATCGAGCGTTGAGGGCTGGTACGAGCAGTACTTC. Encoded protein: CASSLSSVEGWYEQYF.

J is TRBJ1-6 and V is TRBV4-1, with 7 nucleotides matching TRBD1. Germline values: CDR1 MGHRA, CDR2 YSYEKL. The CDR3 loop spans 15 amino acids. V shed 5 bases and J 1 base; nucleotides not matched to a gene: 2. This CDR3 is CASSEQGSYNSPLHF. In DNA form, the CDR3 reads TGCGCCAGCAGCGAACAGGGGTCCTATAATTCACCCCTCCACTTT.

The chain uses TRBV5-1 and TRBJ2-5, with 13 positions matching TRBD2. Trimming removed 2 bases from V and 4 bases from J; junction bases left unmatched: 2. Looked up from germline, CDR1 is SGHRS and CDR2 is YFSETQ. This CDR3 has 15 amino acids. The CDR3 here is CASSLLAGGRETQYF. CDR3 bases: TGCGCCAGCAGCTTACTAGCGGGGGGGCGAGAGACCCAGTACTTC.

The chain has TRBV5-6 and TRBJ2-7; the match to TRBD1 covers 9 bases. There are 14 residues in the CDR3. CDR1 SGHDT and CDR2 YYEEEE come from the germline V gene. Trimming at V came to 2 bases and at J to 6 bases, leaving 6 bases not matched to a gene. The CDR3 sequence: CASSLTGQGSEQYF. CDR3 in DNA: TGTGCCAGCAGCTTAACGGGACAGGGTAGCGAGCAGTACTTC.

The chain has TRBV19 and TRBJ2-2; 11 bases align to TRBD2. Losses at the gene ends were 7 bases for V and 4 bases for J; bases not matched to a gene: 2. CDR1 is LNHDA and CDR2 is SQIVND in the germline V gene (reference sequence). The CDR3 is made up of 14 amino acids. CDR3 sequence: CASNSGGVTGELFF. The CDR3, as DNA: TGTGCCAGTAATAGCGGGGGGGTCACCGGGGAGCTGTTTTTT.

The chain recombines TRBV7-3 with TRBJ1-6; D is undetermined. CDR1 SGHTA and CDR2 FQGTGA come from the germline V gene. The V gene lost 2 bases and the J gene lost 12 bases, with 11 bases spanning the gap. This CDR3 has 13 amino acids. This CDR3 is CASSLARGEPLHF. The CDR3 region has the DNA TGTGCCAGCAGCTTAGCTCGGGGAGAACCCCTCCACTTT. The complete variable domain, with remaining parts taken from reference TRBV7-3 and TRBJ1-6, reads GAGVSQTPSNKVTEKGKYVELRCDPISGHTALYWYRQSLGQGPEFLIYFQGTGAADDSGLPNDRFFAVRPEGSVSTLKIQRTERGDSAVYLCASSLARGEPLHFGNGTRLTVT.

This chain uses TRBV28 with TRBJ1-5; 11 nucleotides match TRBD1. This CDR3 contains 15 residues. The V segment lost 11 bases and the J segment 4 bases; nucleotides outside the gene matches: 10. CDR1 is MDHEN and CDR2 is SYDVKM in the germline V gene. This CDR3 reads CAERPGQGVNQPQHF. The CDR3 bases are TGTGCCGAACGCCCGGGACAGGGGGTTAATCAGCCCCAGCATTTT.

The chain is built from TRBV7-6 and TRBJ2-2; 11 positions agree with TRBD2. CDR1 is SGHVS, CDR2 FNYEAQ, per germline. This CDR3 spans 18 amino acids. Unmatched junction bases numbered 9, after V lost 2 bases and J lost 4 bases. The CDR3 region has the DNA TGTGCCAGCAGCTTACGAGGTAGCGGGAGGGCCGGCACCGGGGAGCTGTTTTTT. It yields the protein CASSLRGSGRAGTGELFF.

The chain employs TRBV13 and TRBJ1-2, with 7 bases identical to TRBD1. This CDR3 contains 13 residues. The J segment lost 5 bases and the V segment lost 5 bases, leaving 5 bases of the junction unmatched. The germline gives CDR1 PRHDT, CDR2 FYEKMQ (reference sequence). The CDR3 reads CASSVTGNYGYTF. The CDR3 region has the DNA TGTGCCAGCAGCGTGACAGGGAATTATGGCTACACCTTC.

This clone was counted only a few times. The genes are TRBV5-4 and TRBJ2-2; D may be TRBD2 (6 bases). Germline CDR1 SGHNT, CDR2 YYREEE (reference sequence). The V gene lost 0 bases and the J gene lost 4 bases, with 13 bases spanning the gap. The CDR3 totals 16 residues. The CDR3 sequence: CASSLGGTGGTGELFF. In DNA, the CDR3 is TGTGCCAGCAGCTTGGGTGGGACTGGGGGCACCGGGGAGCTGTTTTTT.

This clone was seen a few times. This rearrangement joins TRBV27 to TRBJ1-4, with unresolved D. V dropped 7 bases and J dropped 10 bases, with 4 bases sitting between them. The CDR3 length is 9 residues. CDR1 MNHEY and CDR2 SMNVEV come from the germline V gene (reference sequence). Here the CDR3 DNA reads TGTGCCAGCACCGGAAAACTGTTTTTT. This gives the protein CASTGKLFF.

The sample holds a few counts of this clone. This sequence joins TRBV28 and TRBJ2-1; D remains unclear. CDR3 length: 12 residues. V gave up 2 bases and J gave up 5 bases, with 4 bases separating them. Germline V gene sequence: CDR1 MDHEN, CDR2 SYDVKM. This CDR3 is CASSLGHNEQFF. CDR3 DNA sequence: TGTGCCAGCAGTTTAGGGCACAATGAGCAGTTCTTC.

This clone has a single count. The chain has TRBV6-6 and TRBJ2-5; 9 bases agree with TRBD2. The junction had 8 bases not matched to a gene; V was cut back by 7 bases and J by 2 bases. The germline CDR1 and CDR2 sequences are MNHNY and SVGAGI (reference sequence). This CDR3 contains 15 residues. CDR3 region: CASTLRLAVQETQYF. In DNA form, the CDR3 reads TGTGCCAGCACCTTACGACTAGCGGTTCAAGAGACCCAGTACTTC.

This clone is a singleton in its sample. The rearrangement links TRBV28 to TRBJ2-7; 8 positions match TRBD1. V trimming: 5 bases; J trimming: 7 bases; junction bases outside the gene matches: 13. Germline V gene sequence: CDR1 MDHEN, CDR2 SYDVKM. This CDR3 is 15 amino acids long. CDR3 loop: CASSGGQALASEQYF. The CDR3 region has the DNA TGTGCCAGCAGTGGGGGACAGGCCCTAGCTTCGGAGCAGTACTTC.

This clone was detected a few times. The chain combines TRBV24-1 with TRBJ2-3; no reliable D call. V lost 9 bases and J 1 base, leaving 4 bases between the germline ends. Germline CDR1 is KGHDR and CDR2 is SFDVKD. This CDR3 has 11 amino acids. The CDR3 spells CATQGTDTQYF. CDR3 DNA sequence: TGTGCCACCCAGGGCACAGATACGCAGTATTTT.

There are a few counts of this clone. The CDR3 loop is CASSLVGGPTTYGYTF. CDR3 coding DNA: TGTGCCAGCAGCTTAGTGGGAGGGCCAACGACCTATGGCTACACCTTC. This chain uses TRBV7-2 with TRBJ1-2; D uncertain. Germline values: CDR1 SGHTA, CDR2 FQGNSA. CDR3 length: 16 amino acids. The V gene lost 1 base and the J gene lost 4 bases, with 16 bases spanning the gap.

The V call is TRBV4-2, the J call TRBJ1-4; TRBD1 matches at 7 bases. Germline-derived CDR1 and CDR2 are LGHNA and YNFKEQ. V lost 1 base and J lost 0; bases outside the gene matches: 2. The CDR3 consists of 16 residues. In nucleotides, the CDR3 is TGTGCCAGCAGCCAAGCTCAGGGGGCAACTAATGAAAAACTGTTTTTT. As protein: CASSQAQGATNEKLFF.

This clone came up once. The chain is built from TRBV2 and TRBJ1-5, with unresolved D. Germline CDR1 reads SNHLY; CDR2 reads FYNNEI. This CDR3 comprises 13 residues. Trimming took 7 bases from V and 4 from J, leaving 11 bases between them. The CDR3 sequence is CASKGQRNQPQHF. The CDR3 nucleotides are TGTGCCAGCAAAGGGCAGCGGAATCAGCCCCAGCATTTT.

As regards this clone: Different DNA sequences within this sample yield the same CDR3. The chain recombines TRBV12-3 or TRBV12-4 with TRBJ1-1; a weak D match, TRBD1 (5 bases). The CDR3 has 13 residues. Between the trimmed V and J ends, which lost 5 bases and 1 base, there was a span of 8 bases. The CDR3 sequence: CASSLGGNTEAFF. CDR3 in DNA: TGTGCCAGCAGTCTGGGGGGGAACACTGAAGCTTTCTTT.

The chain couples TRBV4-1 to TRBJ2-5; D perhaps matches TRBD2 (6 bases). Germline V lookup: CDR1 MGHRA, CDR2 YSYEKL. V shed 0 bases and J shed 5 bases, with 13 bases lying between them. This CDR3 comprises 15 residues. CDR3 in DNA: TGCGCCAGCAGCCAAGATGAATCGGGGAGGGAGACCCAGTACTTC. This codes for CASSQDESGRETQYF.

The rearrangement uses TRBV19 and TRBJ1-4; tentatively, D is TRBD1 (6 bases). The V end was cut by 8 bases, the J end by 0 bases, with 13 bases between. The CDR3 extends over 15 amino acids. Germline values: CDR1 LNHDA, CDR2 SQIVND (reference sequence). The CDR3 loop is CASLDPGATNEKLFF. DNA for the CDR3: TGTGCCAGTTTAGACCCAGGGGCAACTAATGAAAAACTGTTTTTT.

The V and J genes are TRBV19 and TRBJ2-7; 8 nucleotides agree with TRBD2. Germline CDR1 LNHDA, CDR2 SQIVND (reference sequence). This CDR3 comprises 15 residues. The J segment lost 0 bases and the V segment lost 4 bases, leaving 5 bases of the junction unmatched. The CDR3 nucleotides read TGTGCCAGTAGTACAGTAGCGGGGCCCTCCTACGAGCAGTACTTC. This codes for CASSTVAGPSYEQYF.

This clone was detected once. The chain has TRBV4-2 and TRBJ1-4; 10 positions match TRBD1. The CDR3 runs 14 residues. V was clipped by 6 bases and J by 7 bases; unmatched bases: 5. The germline V gene encodes CDR1 LGHNA and CDR2 YNFKEQ. CDR3 amino acids: CASRTGGGGEKLFF. The CDR3 DNA reads as TGTGCCAGCAGGACAGGGGGCGGGGGTGAAAAACTGTTTTTT.

The V call is TRBV7-2, the J call TRBJ2-1, with D perhaps TRBD2 (6 bases). This CDR3 region has 15 residues. V was pared by 5 bases and J by 7 bases, with 18 bases between. Germline CDR1 is SGHTA and CDR2 is FQGNSA. The CDR3 loop reads CASSRVTGAENEQFF. Written as DNA, the CDR3 is TGTGCCAGCAGCCGCGTAACGGGAGCGGAGAATGAGCAGTTCTTC. The variable domain in full, completed from reference TRBV7-2 and TRBJ2-1, reads GAGVSQSPSNKVTEKGKDVELRCDPISGHTALYWYRQSLGQGLEFLIYFQGNSAPDKSGLPSDRFSAERTGGSVSTLTIQRTQQEDSAVYLCASSRVTGAENEQFFGPGTRLTVL.

The chain joins TRBV3-1 (or the pseudogene TRBV3-2) to TRBJ2-7; 8 bases align to TRBD2. Germline values: CDR1 LGHDT, CDR2 YNNKEL (reference sequence). The CDR3 is made up of 16 amino acids. J was trimmed by 1 base and V by 0 bases; bases with no gene match: 5. This chain's CDR3 is CASSQDRTGGSYEQYF. The CDR3 DNA reads TGTGCCAGCAGCCAAGATAGAACGGGAGGGTCCTACGAGCAGTACTTC.

The chain carries TRBV5-1 and TRBJ1-6, with 10 bases aligning to TRBD1. J lost 4 bases, V lost 4 bases, and 2 bases had no gene match. CDR3 length: 15 amino acids. Germline values: CDR1 SGHRS, CDR2 YFSETQ. CDR3 protein: CASSRDRGYNSPLHF. As DNA, the CDR3 is TGCGCCAGCAGCCGGGACAGGGGTTATAATTCACCCCTCCACTTT. The full variable domain, its missing parts supplied by reference TRBV5-1 and TRBJ1-6, is KAGVTQTPRYLIKTRGQQVTLSCSPISGHRSVSWYQQTPGQGLQFLFEYFSETQRNKGNFPGRFSGRQFSNSRSEMNVSTLELGDSALYLCASSRDRGYNSPLHFGNGTRLTVT.